This TCR beta chain was sequenced during a study of metastatic and nonmetastatic thyroid tumors. Study in general: Blood and tumor or nodule tissue repertoires from malignant and benign thyroid patients were compared.

This clone was found many times. Study processing details: Between-group CDR3 differences, defined by clinicopathological status, yielded a distant-metastasis classifier for papillary thyroid cancer. TCRdb reanalyzed the PCR reads with MiXCR. These V and J calls derive from TCRdb rather than the authors' analysis. The sample yields 15,000 to 20,000 clones, approximately 32% seen once. Germline CDR1 SGHRS, CDR2 YFSETQ. V was trimmed by 0 bases and J by 2 bases, leaving 1 base between them. This CDR3 has 12 residues. The entire patient cohort was treatment-naive prior to thyroid surgery. J is TRBJ2-3 and V is TRBV5-1; unclear D gene. The sequence was obtained from a female donor with papillary thyroid cancer or a benign thyroid nodule (not recorded which). Some clones in this sample may be carry-over from other donors' samples. The sequencing input was tumor tissue. The CDR3 sequence is CASSLATDTQYF. The CDR3 DNA sequence: TGCGCCAGCAGCTTGGCCACAGATACGCAGTATTTT. Based on the CDR3 plus reference TRBV5-1 and TRBJ2-3, the full variable domain is KAGVTQTPRYLIKTRGQQVTLSCSPISGHRSVSWYQQTPGQGLQFLFEYFSETQRNKGNFPGRFSGRQFSNSRSEMNVSTLELGDSALYLCASSLATDTQYFGPGTRLTVL.